The 21 T cell receptor beta chains reported below all come from one sample, sequenced in a study of OX40 agonist ivuxolimab in advanced cancers. Sequencing used immunoSEQ multiplex PCR; TCRdb keeps in-frame clones, though not all of them. The sample has roughly 70,000 clones; roughly 80% are singletons. Material: CD4+ or CD8+ T cells sorted from blood, obtained in a trial of the OX40 agonist ivuxolimab. The origin of the receptors is an adult with an advanced solid tumor such as melanoma, head and neck, liver or kidney cancer.

V usage is TRBV21-1 and J usage is TRBJ2-7. TRBV21-1 is termed a pseudogene. CDR3 length equals 11 residues. The CDR3 loop is CASSKRGDTDF. CDR3 coding DNA: TGTGCCAGCAGCAAAAGGGGGGACACGGACTTC.

The V and J genes are TRBV7-2 and TRBJ2-7; D might be TRBD2 (5 bases). The germline gives CDR1 SGHTA, CDR2 FQGNSA. Trimming removed 4 bases from V and 6 bases from J, with 10 bases in between. This CDR3 is 12 amino acids long. CDR3 amino acids: CASSSSGLEQYF. The CDR3 coding sequence is TGTGCCAGCAGCTCCAGCGGACTCGAGCAGTACTTC.

This clone was detected only a few times. V and J are TRBV6-1 and TRBJ2-7; the match to TRBD1 covers 7 bases. V trimming: 7 bases; J trimming: 1 base; junction bases outside the gene matches: 7. The CDR3 extends over 14 amino acids. The germline gives CDR1 MNHNS, CDR2 SASEGT. The DNA for the CDR3 is TGTGCCAGCACCCTAGGGGACAGATCCTACGAGCAGTACTTC. Protein sequence: CASTLGDRSYEQYF.

The chain combines TRBV6-5 with TRBJ1-1, with a weak D call TRBD1 (6 bases). The V gene lost 2 bases and the J gene lost 10 bases, with 11 bases spanning the gap. Per the germline V gene, CDR1 is MNHEY and CDR2 is SVGAGI. The CDR3 length is 12 residues. The CDR3 reads CASSYGTGTAFF. Here the CDR3 DNA reads TGTGCCAGCAGTTACGGTACAGGGACAGCTTTCTTT.

CDR3 amino acids: CASQGDGLWEQYF. In DNA, the CDR3 is TGTGCCAGCCAGGGTGACGGATTGTGGGAGCAGTACTTC. This chain connects TRBV28 to TRBJ2-7, with a tentative D call TRBD1 (5 bases). V lost 8 bases and J 7 bases, leaving 18 bases between the germline ends. The CDR3 is made up of 13 amino acids. Germline V CDR1 and CDR2: MDHEN, SYDVKM.

The gene calls are TRBV6-1 and TRBJ2-1; 7 nucleotides line up with TRBD1. CDR3 length: 15 residues. The J segment lost 7 bases and the V segment lost 5 bases, leaving 11 bases of the junction unmatched. CDR1 is MNHNS and CDR2 is SASEGT in the germline V gene. CDR3: CASSPSVTGKNEQFF. The CDR3 DNA reads as TGTGCCAGCAGTCCGAGTGTGACAGGGAAAAATGAGCAGTTCTTC.

V and J are TRBV28 and TRBJ1-1, with D tentatively TRBD1 (5 bases). The germline CDR1 and CDR2 sequences are MDHEN and SYDVKM. This CDR3 comprises 16 residues. V was pared by 3 bases and J by 1 base, with 15 bases between. The CDR3: CASSFGGLTPNTEAFF. CDR3 DNA sequence: TGTGCCAGCAGTTTCGGGGGATTGACTCCGAACACTGAAGCTTTCTTT.

The V and J genes are TRBV11-3 and TRBJ2-2, with 8 positions matching TRBD2. Trimming at V came to 5 bases and at J to 2 bases, leaving 7 bases not matched to a gene. The germline V gene encodes CDR1 SGHNT and CDR2 YENEEA. This CDR3 contains 16 residues. The chain's CDR3 is CASSISGGLNTGELFF. In nucleotides, the CDR3 is TGTGCCAGCAGCATAAGCGGGGGCCTTAACACCGGGGAGCTGTTTTTT.

V and J are TRBV7-2 and TRBJ2-5; no firm D call. Trimming cost V 1 base and J 4 bases, with 10 bases left between them. Germline V CDR1 and CDR2: SGHTA, FQGNSA. The CDR3 runs to 14 residues. CDR3 sequence: CASSLVSVSETQYF. The CDR3 DNA sequence: TGTGCCAGCAGCTTAGTATCAGTTTCAGAGACCCAGTACTTC.

The rearrangement uses TRBV9 and TRBJ2-1; 9 bases align to TRBD2. V dropped 4 bases and J dropped 3; count of bases not matched to a gene: 5. Germline V gene sequence: CDR1 SGDLS, CDR2 YYNGEE. The CDR3 contains 15 residues. DNA for the CDR3: TGTGCCAGCAGCCTGCGGGGGGGTATCTACAATGAGCAGTTCTTC. Protein sequence: CASSLRGGIYNEQFF.

The genes are TRBV7-6 and TRBJ2-5; no clear D. The tail of the sequence fits TRBJ2-7 better, so the J call may be wrong. The germline gives CDR1 SGHVS, CDR2 FNYEAQ. The CDR3 extends over 12 amino acids. CDR3 loop: CASSLGQYEQYF. As DNA, the CDR3 is TGTGCCAGCAGCTTAGGGCAGTACGAGCAGTACTTC.

Only a few counts were recorded for this clone. CDR3 nucleotides: TGTGCCAGTAGTATCCGACGGAATGAAAAACTGTTTTTT. It encodes CASSIRRNEKLFF. The J gene is TRBJ1-4, the V gene TRBV19; D call uncertain. The CDR3 length is 13 residues. Per the germline V gene, CDR1 is LNHDA and CDR2 is SQIVND (reference sequence). The V end lost 3 bases, the J end lost 5 bases, and 7 bases lay between the germline ends.

The chain is built from TRBV6-6 and TRBJ2-7; 8 positions match TRBD2. The junction had 6 bases not matched to a gene; V was cut back by 2 bases and J by 0 bases. The length of the CDR3 is 16 residues. Germline V CDR1 and CDR2: MNHNY, SVGAGI (reference sequence). CDR3 region: CASSYPRRGDSYEQYF. CDR3 DNA: TGTGCCAGCAGTTACCCCCGGCGGGGGGACTCCTACGAGCAGTACTTC.

The chain has TRBV29-1 and TRBJ2-3; 9 nucleotides agree with TRBD2. Germline lookup yields CDR1 SQVTM and CDR2 ANQGSEA. Trimming removed 3 bases from V and 4 bases from J; junction bases left unmatched: 11. The CDR3 runs 16 residues. CDR3 in amino acids: CSVEGQERGVPDTQYF. The DNA of the CDR3 is TGCAGCGTTGAGGGTCAGGAGCGGGGGGTGCCAGATACGCAGTATTTT.

This clone was picked up a small number of times. The gene calls are TRBV5-1 and TRBJ1-5, with D uncertain. Looked up from germline, CDR1 is SGHRS and CDR2 is YFSETQ. Trimming took 4 bases from V and 7 from J, leaving 18 bases between them. The CDR3 length is 15 residues. In nucleotides, the CDR3 is TGCGCCAGCAGCCCCCGGGCCGGGGTAGGCCAGCCCCAGCATTTT. Translating it yields CASSPRAGVGQPQHF.

J is TRBJ2-3 and V is TRBV29-1; the D call may be TRBD1 or TRBD2 (5 bases each). Trimming pared 7 bases from V and 4 bases from J, leaving 21 bases between. This CDR3 region has 15 residues. The germline V gene encodes CDR1 SQVTM and CDR2 ANQGSEA. The CDR3, as DNA: TGCAGCGGAGACCGGGACCCAAATCGGGCAGATACGCAGTATTTT. As protein: CSGDRDPNRADTQYF.

The chain links TRBV6-5 to TRBJ1-1; no clear D gene. V lost 5 bases and J lost 6, with 13 bases in between. Germline V gives CDR1 MNHEY, CDR2 SVGAGI. CDR3 length: 13 residues. The CDR3 sequence is CASSLGPRAEAFF. CDR3 sequence (DNA): TGTGCCAGCAGTCTAGGCCCTCGGGCTGAAGCTTTCTTT.

The table lists this clone with a few counts. The rearrangement links TRBV6-5 to TRBJ1-3; 8 nucleotides match TRBD1. V lost 6 bases, J lost 4 bases, and 8 bases stayed unmatched. Germline CDR1 is MNHEY and CDR2 is SVGAGI. The CDR3 loop spans 15 amino acids. CDR3 sequence reads: CASRSGGADGNTIYF. Here the CDR3 DNA reads TGTGCCAGCAGATCAGGGGGCGCGGACGGAAACACCATATATTTT.

The rearrangement joins TRBV6-5 to TRBJ1-1; no firm D call. Germline V CDR1 and CDR2: MNHEY, SVGAGI. The CDR3 is 13 residues long. Trimming took off 6 bases at V and 0 bases at J, with 8 bases between the two ends. This chain's CDR3 is CASRRYMNTEAFF. CDR3 bases: TGTGCCAGCAGGCGCTACATGAACACTGAAGCTTTCTTT.

The chain carries TRBV5-6 and TRBJ2-7; 10 bases align to TRBD1. With V trimmed by 5 bases and J by 1 base, 6 bases remained unmatched. The CDR3 runs to 15 residues. CDR1 is SGHDT and CDR2 is YYEEEE in the germline V gene. The CDR3 protein is CASRHRQGASYEQYF. The CDR3 coding sequence is TGTGCCAGCAGACACCGACAGGGGGCGTCCTACGAGCAGTACTTC.

The chain couples TRBV2 to TRBJ1-2; D gene ambiguous. The CDR3 covers 15 residues. From germline, CDR1 is SNHLY and CDR2 FYNNEI. V lost 2 bases to trimming and J lost 4 bases, with 14 bases between them. The CDR3 spells CASSERVVSPYGYTF. In DNA form, the CDR3 reads TGTGCCAGCAGTGAAAGAGTGGTTTCCCCCTATGGCTACACCTTC.